These 18 T cell receptor beta chains were sequenced from one sample in a study of T cell responses to AZD1222 COVID-19 vaccine. Libraries were prepared by immunoSEQ multiplex PCR; TCRdb keeps only in-frame clonotypes and omits some of them. In the table there are 130,000 or so clones, roughly 93% of which are singletons. The source material was peripheral blood, sampled on day 0 of MenACWY control vaccination. Receptors were obtained from an adult in good health.

The V gene is TRBV7-2, the J gene TRBJ1-2, with unresolved D. The CDR3 is 14 amino acids. Trimming removed 1 base from V and 7 bases from J, with 13 bases in between. Germline loops: CDR1 SGHTA, CDR2 FQGNSA. The DNA for the CDR3 is TGTGCCAGCAGCTTAGTTGGAGGGCTACCTGGCTACACCTTC. This gives the protein CASSLVGGLPGYTF.

V gene TRBV6-5 combines with J gene TRBJ1-1; tentatively, D is TRBD1 (5 bases). Between the trimmed V and J ends, which lost 2 bases and 1 base, there was a span of 11 bases. CDR3 length equals 15 residues. CDR1 is MNHEY, CDR2 SVGAGI, per germline. In DNA, the CDR3 is TGTGCCAGCAGTTACCCGGGGGGTCAGAACACTGAAGCTTTCTTT. Its translation: CASSYPGGQNTEAFF.

The J gene is TRBJ1-1, the V gene TRBV25-1, with D possibly being TRBD1 (5 bases). Germline V lookup: CDR1 MGHDK, CDR2 SYGVNS. The CDR3 consists of 12 residues. Trimming took 2 bases from V and 7 from J, leaving 8 bases between them. This chain's CDR3 is CASSERQNEAFF. The CDR3 nucleotides read TGTGCCAGCAGTGAACGACAGAATGAAGCTTTCTTT.

This clone turned up a few times. The junction departs from the called germline gene at one end, perhaps through a read error. The V and J genes are TRBV2 and TRBJ1-5; no clear D. The CDR3 is 14 amino acids. The germline gives CDR1 SNHLY, CDR2 FYNNEI. The CDR3 sequence is CASSGTASSQPQHF. The CDR3, as DNA: TGTGCCAGCAGTGGGACCGCCAGCAGTCAGCCCCAGCATTTT.

The CDR3 spells CASSLDGARADTQYF. The CDR3 nucleotides read TGTGCCAGCAGCTTAGACGGGGCGAGGGCAGATACGCAGTATTTT. The genes are TRBV7-9 and TRBJ2-3; D could derive from TRBD1 or TRBD2 (5 bases each). V lost 1 base and J lost 4, with 12 bases in between. Germline assignment: CDR1 SEHNR and CDR2 FQNEAQ (reference sequence). The CDR3 length is 15 residues.

V usage is TRBV12-3 or TRBV12-4 and J usage is TRBJ1-4; the D is unclear. The CDR3 contains 13 residues. Trimming pared 6 bases from V and 8 bases from J, leaving 13 bases between. The CDR3 protein is CASSHTKNEKLFF. CDR3 bases: TGTGCCAGCAGCCATACCAAAAACGAAAAACTGTTTTTT.

Details on this clone: The same CDR3 also results from other DNA sequences found in this sample. V gene TRBV6-5 combines with J gene TRBJ1-2; D unresolved. Per the germline V gene, CDR1 is MNHEY and CDR2 is SVGAGI. V was pared by 0 bases and J by 5 bases, with 7 bases between. CDR3 size: 13 residues. DNA of the CDR3: TGTGCCAGCAGTTACTCCGGGCATTATGGCTACACCTTC. Its protein product is CASSYSGHYGYTF.

The chain has TRBV9 and TRBJ2-3, with a tentative D call TRBD2 (5 bases). Germline V gene data show CDR1 as SGDLS and CDR2 as YYNGEE. The V end was cut by 2 bases, the J end by 1 base, with 11 bases between. CDR3 length equals 15 residues. The CDR3 is CASSVGTRGTDTQYF. The DNA of the CDR3 is TGTGCCAGCAGCGTCGGTACTAGGGGCACAGATACGCAGTATTTT.

V and J are TRBV19 and TRBJ2-3; the match to TRBD2 covers 11 bases. V shed 3 bases and J 3 bases; nucleotides not matched to a gene: 11. Germline CDR1 is LNHDA and CDR2 is SQIVND (reference sequence). The CDR3 is 18 amino acids. The CDR3 region is CASSIGLAGVSKTDTQYF. The CDR3 nucleotides are TGTGCCAGTAGTATCGGACTAGCGGGTGTCTCTAAAACAGATACGCAGTATTTT.

J is TRBJ1-5 and V is TRBV27; 8 nucleotides agree with TRBD1. Per germline, CDR1 MNHEY and CDR2 SMNVEV (reference sequence). This CDR3 spans 17 amino acids. Trimming cost V 5 bases and J 5 bases; bases outside gene matches: 14. The CDR3 loop is CASSQTGTGLGHQPQHF. As DNA, the CDR3 is TGTGCCAGCAGTCAGACCGGGACAGGTTTAGGGCATCAGCCCCAGCATTTT.

This clone has just one count. The rearrangement uses TRBV14 and TRBJ1-1; TRBD1 agrees at 7 bases. Unmatched junction bases numbered 8, after V lost 5 bases and J lost 5 bases. From germline, CDR1 is SGHDN and CDR2 FVKESK. The CDR3 loop spans 14 amino acids. CDR3 amino acids: CASSTDRVVTEAFF. CDR3 nucleotides: TGTGCCAGCAGCACTGACAGGGTTGTTACTGAAGCTTTCTTT.

In this sample, this clone turned up once. This chain connects TRBV9 to TRBJ1-2, with no clear D. The CDR3 runs 15 residues. The germline gives CDR1 SGDLS, CDR2 YYNGEE. V lost 4 bases, J lost 1 base, and 14 bases lay in between. The CDR3 DNA reads TGTGCCAGCAGCCACCCGGCGGGGAATAACTATGGCTACACCTTC. It translates to CASSHPAGNNYGYTF.

The gene calls are TRBV28 and TRBJ2-1, with TRBD1 matching 12 bases. With 6 bases clipped from V and 2 bases from J, the junction kept 8 bases outside the gene matches. This CDR3 contains 17 residues. Germline V lookup: CDR1 MDHEN, CDR2 SYDVKM. The CDR3 spells CASRGGGTGGAYNEQFF. Written as DNA, the CDR3 is TGTGCCAGCAGGGGAGGGGGGACAGGGGGCGCCTACAATGAGCAGTTCTTC.

V is TRBV9 and J is TRBJ2-1, with 10 bases identical to TRBD2. CDR1 SGDLS and CDR2 YYNGEE come from the germline V gene. The CDR3 extends over 16 amino acids. V was pared by 0 bases and J by 4 bases, with 4 bases of the junction left unmatched. The CDR3 reads CASSVATSGNYNEQFF. For the CDR3, the DNA is TGTGCCAGCAGCGTAGCCACTAGCGGGAATTACAATGAGCAGTTCTTC.

The chain uses TRBV18 and TRBJ2-3; 10 nucleotides align to TRBD2. Trimming removed 4 bases from V and 1 base from J; junction bases left unmatched: 2. CDR3 length equals 15 residues. CDR1 is KGHSH, CDR2 LQKENI, per germline. The CDR3 loop reads CASSQTSGRTDTQYF. In nucleotides, the CDR3 is TGTGCCAGCTCACAGACTAGCGGGCGCACAGATACGCAGTATTTT.

The gene calls are TRBV3-1 (or the pseudogene TRBV3-2) and TRBJ2-7; D perhaps matches TRBD1 (6 bases). Germline CDR1 LGHDT, CDR2 YNNKEL (reference sequence). The CDR3 has 11 amino acids. The V end was cut by 9 bases, the J end by 4 bases, with 10 bases between. The CDR3 DNA reads TGTGCCAGACAGGGCAGGTACGAGCAGTACTTC. Amino acids: CARQGRYEQYF.

V is TRBV19 and J is TRBJ2-6; D remains unclear. Germline V gene lookup returns CDR1 LNHDA and CDR2 SQIVND (reference sequence). The CDR3 sequence is 15 residues long. V lost 6 bases and J lost 0, with 9 bases in between. The CDR3 reads CASRDESSGANVLTF. The CDR3, as DNA: TGTGCCAGTAGGGACGAGAGCTCTGGGGCCAACGTCCTGACTTTC.

This clone was detected only once. The chain couples TRBV29-1 to TRBJ2-7; 9 bases line up with TRBD2. V gave up 1 base and J gave up 1 base; unmatched junction bases: 8. Per germline, CDR1 SQVTM and CDR2 ANQGSEA. CDR3 size: 16 residues. DNA of the CDR3: TGCAGCGTTGAAGGCCTAAGAGCGGGAGGATCCTACGAGCAGTACTTC. It yields the protein CSVEGLRAGGSYEQYF.